A single sample is the source of the 17 T cell receptor beta chains below, sequenced in a study of T cell responses to AZD1222 COVID-19 vaccine. The repertoire was sequenced with immunoSEQ multiplex PCR; TCRdb's copy has only in-frame clones and lacks some. This sample yields 95,000 to 150,000 clones, of which around 85% are seen a single time; roughly 4.4% belongs to the top ten. The sample consisted of peripheral blood, taken 28 days after the second AZD1222 dose. These TCRs come from an adult who received the AZD1222 COVID-19 vaccine.

The V gene is TRBV4-1, the J gene TRBJ2-3; 7 nucleotides line up with TRBD2. The CDR3 is 14 amino acids. V dropped 5 bases and J dropped 2; count of bases not matched to a gene: 4. Per the germline V gene, CDR1 is MGHRA and CDR2 is YSYEKL. CDR3 in amino acids: CASSVGGNTDTQYF. Written as DNA, the CDR3 is TGCGCCAGCAGCGTGGGGGGGAACACAGATACGCAGTATTTT.

V gene TRBV6-1 combines with J gene TRBJ1-5, with 9 bases lining up with TRBD1. Looked up from germline, CDR1 is MNHNS and CDR2 is SASEGT. There are 16 residues in the CDR3. V shed 3 bases and J 1 base; nucleotides not matched to a gene: 4. Here the CDR3 reads CASSDKDRGSNQPQHF. DNA of the CDR3: TGTGCCAGCAGTGACAAGGACAGGGGAAGCAATCAGCCCCAGCATTTT.

This chain uses TRBV7-9 with TRBJ1-4, with TRBD1 as a possible D gene (6 bases). The germline CDR1 and CDR2 sequences are SEHNR and FQNEAQ (reference sequence). V was trimmed by 5 bases and J by 8 bases, leaving 9 bases between them. There are 12 residues in the CDR3. The CDR3 loop is CASSRGQEKLFF. The CDR3, as DNA: TGTGCCAGCAGCCGAGGACAGGAAAAACTGTTTTTT.

The chain recombines TRBV7-9 with TRBJ2-7; the match to TRBD1 covers 10 bases. The length of the CDR3 is 15 residues. V lost 4 bases, J lost 2 bases, and 5 bases stayed unmatched. CDR1 is SEHNR, CDR2 FQNEAQ, per germline (reference sequence). This CDR3 is CASSYPGTGAYEQYF. In nucleotides, the CDR3 is TGTGCCAGCAGCTACCCCGGGACAGGGGCCTACGAGCAGTACTTC.

In its sample, this clone was seen once. The genes are TRBV29-1 and TRBJ2-7; TRBD2 aligns across 8 bases. Trimming cost V 4 bases and J 2 bases; bases outside gene matches: 7. Germline CDR1 reads SQVTM; CDR2 reads ANQGSEA. The CDR3 has 14 amino acids. The CDR3 reads CSVAGGLNPYEQYF. CDR3 DNA: TGCAGCGTTGCGGGGGGGCTCAACCCCTACGAGCAGTACTTC.

This chain connects TRBV18 to TRBJ2-5; D remains ambiguous. Deletions cut 0 bases from V and 4 bases from J, with 9 bases between. The CDR3 length is 14 residues. Germline CDR1 is KGHSH and CDR2 is LQKENI. The CDR3 region has the DNA TGTGCCAGCTCACCACCGTCTCTGGGAGAGACCCAGTACTTC. Its translation is CASSPPSLGETQYF.

This clone was recorded only once. The J gene is TRBJ1-2, the V gene TRBV29-1; a possible D gene is TRBD1 (5 bases). In germline, CDR1 is SQVTM, CDR2 ANQGSEA. V was cut by 4 bases and J by 0 bases, with 21 bases left in between. This CDR3 has 17 amino acids. The CDR3 nucleotides are TGCAGCGTTGGGGGGGACCCGGGACGCTCAGCTAACTATGGCTACACCTTC. This sequence encodes CSVGGDPGRSANYGYTF.

The chain employs TRBV7-9 and TRBJ2-3, with D perhaps matching TRBD2 (5 bases). The CDR3 is 17 amino acids. Trimming stripped 2 bases from V and 0 bases from J, with 15 bases between. CDR1 and CDR2 from the germline V gene are SEHNR and FQNEAQ (reference sequence). The CDR3 region has the DNA TGTGCCAGCAGCTTACGGGGTATCAGCTTTAGCACAGATACGCAGTATTTT. Its protein product is CASSLRGISFSTDTQYF.

In this sample, this clone turned up a few times. The chain uses TRBV2 and TRBJ2-7; TRBD2 matches 10 bases. The length of the CDR3 is 13 residues. Trimming took 7 bases from V and 4 from J; bases not matched to a gene: 4. CDR1 is SNHLY, CDR2 FYNNEI, per germline. This chain's CDR3 is CASTVLAGYEQYF. The CDR3, as DNA: TGTGCCAGCACCGTACTAGCGGGGTACGAGCAGTACTTC.

V usage is TRBV7-2 and J usage is TRBJ2-3; possible D gene TRBD1, 5 bases. This CDR3 contains 17 residues. V dropped 4 bases and J dropped 2 bases, with 19 bases sitting between them. Germline CDR1 SGHTA, CDR2 FQGNSA. CDR3 protein: CASSSPVKGRPTDTQYF. The CDR3 DNA is TGTGCCAGCAGCTCCCCCGTGAAGGGGCGTCCCACAGATACGCAGTATTTT.

The CDR3 is CASSLDRVDEKLFF. The CDR3 coding sequence is TGTGCCAGCAGTCTGGACAGGGTGGACGAAAAACTGTTTTTT. The rearrangement uses TRBV6-5 and TRBJ1-4; 8 bases align to TRBD1. Germline V gene lookup returns CDR1 MNHEY and CDR2 SVGAGI. CDR3 length: 14 amino acids. The ends lost 5 bases at V and 8 bases at J; junction bases unmatched: 7.

The chain combines TRBV28 with TRBJ2-5; tentatively, D is TRBD1 (10 bases). Germline-derived CDR1 and CDR2 are MDHEN and SYDVKM. The CDR3 sequence is 22 residues long. Trimming took off 4 bases at V and 4 bases at J, with 37 bases between the two ends. The CDR3 DNA follows: TGTGCCAGCAGTTCACGAGCGGGGACAGGGGACCAAAAGGGGACTAGCCGAGAGACCCAGTACTTC. It translates to CASSSRAGTGDQKGTSRETQYF.

This clone was observed a single time. V is TRBV7-9 and J is TRBJ1-1, with 7 bases identical to TRBD1. Germline CDR1 is SEHNR and CDR2 is FQNEAQ (reference sequence). The CDR3 spans 15 residues. V shed 8 bases and J 1 base; nucleotides not matched to a gene: 10. CDR3 nucleotide sequence: TGTGCCAGCTTACCGGGGACAGAAAAGAACACTGAAGCTTTCTTT. This encodes CASLPGTEKNTEAFF.

The rearrangement links TRBV5-1 to TRBJ2-1; 12 nucleotides line up with TRBD1. After removal of 4 bases from V and 6 bases from J, the junction contained 8 bases not matched to a gene. The germline CDR1 and CDR2 sequences are SGHRS and YFSETQ. The CDR3 sequence is 16 residues long. The CDR3 DNA reads as TGCGCCAGCAGCCCCTCCGGGACAGGGGGCCTCAATGAGCAGTTCTTC. It encodes CASSPSGTGGLNEQFF.

The chain joins TRBV6-2 or TRBV6-3 to TRBJ1-6, with D unresolved. Germline V gene lookup returns CDR1 MNHEY and CDR2 SVGEGT. This CDR3 spans 15 amino acids. V was trimmed by 2 bases and J by 8 bases, leaving 13 bases between them. The CDR3 sequence: CASSYDLGSYSPLHF. DNA of the CDR3: TGTGCCAGCAGTTACGATCTGGGATCCTATTCACCCCTCCACTTT.

V gene TRBV15 combines with J gene TRBJ1-6; D not resolved. The V and J ends lost 6 bases and 6 bases respectively, with 6 bases between them. From germline, CDR1 is LNHNV and CDR2 YYDKDF (reference sequence). This CDR3 contains 12 residues. CDR3 protein: CATSERNSPLHF. The CDR3 DNA reads as TGTGCCACCAGTGAGCGTAATTCACCCCTCCACTTT.

The chain joins TRBV7-2 to TRBJ2-7; 9 bases line up with TRBD1. This CDR3 has 17 residues. In germline, CDR1 is SGHTA, CDR2 FQGNSA. The V segment lost 3 bases and the J segment 1 base; nucleotides outside the gene matches: 10. The CDR3 reads CASSFGPPGTGSYEQYF. The DNA for the CDR3 is TGTGCCAGCAGCTTTGGCCCCCCCGGGACAGGGTCCTACGAGCAGTACTTC.